These T cell receptor beta chains were read from a single sample in a study of CD8+CD57+ T cells in acquired aplastic anemia. TCRdb called the reads again in MiXCR, with one record for every CDR3 protein. The repertoire consists of approximately 95,000 distinct CDR3 sequences, with 55% to 75% occurring once and the leading ten covering over 55%. Sequenced input: sorted CD4+, CD8+, or CD8+CD57+ T cells (not recorded which) from PBMCs. The source of these receptors is a human donor with aplastic anemia. Both conserved end residues are part of each CDR3. The order of the fields is clone size, V gene, J gene, D gene, CDR3 protein, CDR3 DNA. A D gene is named only where the DNA matches it firmly. The size entry is marked missing in some rows and otherwise reads once, few, many or a size class.

.	TRBV10-3	TRBJ2-2	.	CAISESYYGELFF	TGTGCCATCAGTGAGTCCTATTACGGGGAGCTGTTTTTT
.	TRBV20-1	TRBJ1-1	.	CSASGGVKGLLNTEAFF	TGCAGTGCTAGTGGGGGCGTGAAGGGGCTATTGAACACTGAAGCTTTCTTT
few	TRBV24-1	TRBJ2-3	TRBD2	CATSALAGGLNTDTQYF	TGTGCCACCAGTGCTTTAGCGGGGGGGCTAAACACAGATACGCAGTATTTT
.	TRBV15	TRBJ2-2	TRBD2	CATSRAAGGLTGELFF	TGTGCCACCAGCAGAGCAGCGGGAGGGTTAACCGGGGAGCTGTTTTTT
.	TRBV7-8	TRBJ2-7	.	CASSSHTGYEQYF	TGTGCCAGCAGCTCCCATACGGGGTACGAGCAGTACTTC
.	TRBV20-1	TRBJ2-3	.	CSARDVDTDTQYF	TGCAGTGCTAGAGATGTTGACACAGATACGCAGTATTTT
.	TRBV9	TRBJ1-2	.	CASSDSHTGTNYGYTF	TGTGCCAGCAGCGACAGCCATACAGGGACGAACTATGGCTACACCTTC
.	TRBV10-3	TRBJ1-4	TRBD1	CAIRRGPTNEKLFF	TGTGCCATCAGAAGGGGGCCGACTAATGAAAAACTGTTTTTT
.	TRBV10-3	TRBJ2-2	.	CAISVSDTGELFF	TGTGCCATCAGTGTGTCGGACACCGGGGAGCTGTTTTTT
once	TRBV2	TRBJ1-3	.	CASSGRQAAGNTIYF	TGTGCCAGCAGTGGGAGACAGGCGGCTGGAAACACCATATATTTT
.	TRBV11-1	TRBJ2-1	TRBD2	CASSRLAGVLYNEQFF	TGTGCCAGCAGCCGTCTAGCGGGAGTCCTCTACAATGAGCAGTTCTTC
.	TRBV20-1	TRBJ1-3	.	CSAWPGQIGNTIYF	TGCAGTGCGTGGCCAGGGCAAATTGGAAACACCATATATTTT
.	TRBV7-2	TRBJ2-3	.	CASGRGTDTQYF	TGTGCCAGCGGAAGGGGCACAGATACGCAGTATTTT
.	TRBV7-3	TRBJ1-2	.	CASNVGGNGYTF	TGTGCCAGCAACGTCGGAGGGAACGGCTACACCTTC
.	TRBV10-2	TRBJ2-7	.	CASSDPGTAYEQYF	TGCGCCAGCAGCGACCCCGGAACAGCCTACGAGCAGTACTTC
.	TRBV20-1	TRBJ2-3	TRBD1	CSARVRDRGKDTQYF	TGCAGTGCTAGAGTTCGGGACAGGGGGAAAGATACGCAGTATTTT
.	TRBV20-1	TRBJ2-7	TRBD1	CSALRQGGEQYF	TGCAGTGCTCTGAGACAGGGTGGCGAGCAGTACTTC
.	TRBV7-9	TRBJ2-7	.	CASSLVSGRGEQYF	TGTGCCAGCAGCTTAGTGTCCGGGAGAGGCGAGCAGTACTTC
once	TRBV24-1	TRBJ1-5	TRBD1	CATRDRDSNQPQHF	TGTGCCACCCGTGACAGGGATAGCAATCAGCCCCAGCATTTT
.	TRBV6-1	TRBJ1-5	TRBD1	CASSDTGTGSWSQHF	TGTGCCAGCAGCGATACCGGGACAGGGAGTTGGTCCCAGCATTTT
.	TRBV24-1	TRBJ1-1	.	CATSDGTGRDTEAFF	TGTGCCACCAGTGATGGTACAGGGAGGGACACTGAAGCTTTCTTT
medium-sized	TRBV2	TRBJ2-5	.	CASKTVQETQYF	TGTGCCAGCAAGACGGTACAAGAGACCCAGTACTTC